Given below is one T cell receptor (beta chain) in context. The protocol was immunoSEQ multiplex PCR, while the TCRdb copy is restricted to in-frame clones and leaves out a portion. The sample shows 200,000 to 250,000 clones, about 82% of them seen only once. This sample was included in a study of blood T cell repertoires in COVID-19. Study information: T cells, B-cell-depleted T cells, or PBMCs provided the cDNA or gDNA that served as material.

The clonotype originates from a woman aged 70 to 79 with COVID-19, enrolled during active disease. Sequenced material: peripheral blood.

The CDR3 nucleotides read TGTGCCAGCAGTTACTCGAGACAGGGGAACGGGGGCTACACCTTC. This gives the protein CASSYSRQGNGGYTF. V usage is TRBV6-2 or TRBV6-3 and J usage is TRBJ1-2, with TRBD1 matching 8 bases. Germline V gives CDR1 MNHEY, CDR2 SVGEGT. Trimming cost V 0 bases and J 8 bases; bases outside gene matches: 8. The CDR3 covers 15 residues.